This T cell receptor (beta chain) was sequenced in a study of cytomegalovirus exposure and HLA in healthy donors. Study context: A previous analysis identified 90 million to 140 million unique TCR beta sequences derived from around 200 million T cells.

Primers: 60 Vbeta forward and 13 Jbeta reverse. Sequencing used immunoSEQ multiplex PCR; TCRdb keeps in-frame clones, though not all of them. The sample records 140,000 to 150,000 clones, roughly 70% being singletons. CDR1 SQVTM and CDR2 ANQGSEA come from the germline V gene. CDR3 size: 14 residues. Losses at the gene ends were 7 bases for V and 3 bases for J; bases not matched to a gene: 6. Study-level points and caveats: Presence/absence analyses rested on an assumption that sequencing depth was roughly uniform across donors.

A word on this clone: The target antigen is unknown.

The sequencing input was PBMCs. The origin of this receptor is a man aged 25 to 40 in good health and CMV-seronegative. The V call is TRBV29-1, the J call TRBJ1-5, with TRBD1 identical over 10 bases. CDR3 nucleotides: TGCAGCGCAACCGGGACAGGGGACAATCAGCCCCAGCATTTT. Translated, it gives CSATGTGDNQPQHF.